One and the same sample provided the 15 T cell receptor beta chains below, sequenced in a study of blood T cell repertoires in COVID-19. Assay used: immunoSEQ multiplex PCR; TCRdb lists only in-frame clones, some missing. The top ten clones hold under 2.5% of a sample with 30,000 to 40,000 clones, about 89% of them seen once. Material for sequencing was peripheral blood. The receptor source for this set is a man aged 50 to 59 with active COVID-19.

This sequence joins TRBV7-6 and TRBJ1-3; D is unresolved. Between the trimmed V and J ends, which lost 4 bases and 4 bases, there was a span of 8 bases. The CDR3 contains 13 residues. Per germline, CDR1 SGHVS and CDR2 FNYEAQ. CDR3 bases: TGTGCCAGCAGCTCCGAACAGGGAAACACCATATATTTT. It specifies CASSSEQGNTIYF.

The J gene is TRBJ2-4, the V gene TRBV4-1, with D possibly TRBD1 on 7 matching bases. Germline V lookup: CDR1 MGHRA, CDR2 YSYEKL. Trimming stripped 3 bases from V and 3 bases from J, with 18 bases between. This CDR3 spans 17 amino acids. As DNA, the CDR3 is TGCGCCAGCAGCCAGCCGACAGGGCCGCGGGACAAAAACATTCAGTACTTC. Its protein is CASSQPTGPRDKNIQYF.

The gene calls are TRBV5-4 and TRBJ2-1, with D possibly TRBD1 on 5 matching bases. The ends were cut back, 4 bases at V and 4 bases at J, with 6 bases in the middle. This CDR3 region has 12 residues. The V gene's germline CDR1 is SGHNT and CDR2 YYREEE (reference sequence). CDR3 sequence reads: CASSRQYNEQFF. The CDR3 DNA is TGTGCCAGCAGCCGACAGTACAATGAGCAGTTCTTC.

The chain links TRBV9 to TRBJ2-2; 12 bases are shared with TRBD2. CDR3 length: 16 residues. With 0 bases clipped from V and 5 bases from J, the junction kept 2 bases outside the gene matches. Germline V lookup: CDR1 SGDLS, CDR2 YYNGEE. CDR3 coding DNA: TGTGCCAGCAGCGTAGGGCTAGCGGGAGGGACCGGGGAGCTGTTTTTT. Translated, it gives CASSVGLAGGTGELFF.

The gene calls are TRBV4-1 and TRBJ2-7, with TRBD1 identical over 10 bases. The CDR3 is made up of 16 amino acids. Germline V gene data show CDR1 as MGHRA and CDR2 as YSYEKL. Trimming cost V 3 bases and J 5 bases; bases outside gene matches: 10. The DNA of the CDR3 is TGCGCCAGCAGCCAGTGGCCGGGACAGGGGCTTCACGAGCAGTACTTC. Its translation is CASSQWPGQGLHEQYF.

CDR3: CASSLEGSGGWDEQFF. The CDR3 coding sequence is TGTGCCAGCAGCTTAGAGGGTAGCGGGGGGTGGGATGAGCAGTTCTTC. This rearrangement joins TRBV7-2 to TRBJ2-1, with 10 bases identical to TRBD2. The V gene end was trimmed by 1 base and the J gene end by 8 bases; junction bases not matched to a gene: 8. This CDR3 comprises 16 residues. Germline V CDR1 and CDR2: SGHTA, FQGNSA.

This clone was recorded only once. The chain couples TRBV9 to TRBJ1-3; TRBD1 matches at 8 bases. The J segment lost 1 base and the V segment lost 5 bases, leaving 11 bases of the junction unmatched. The CDR3 is 17 residues long. From germline, CDR1 is SGDLS and CDR2 YYNGEE. The CDR3, as DNA: TGTGCCAGCAGTGAACTGGGAACAGGGGGTTCTGGAAACACCATATATTTT. Its protein product is CASSELGTGGSGNTIYF.

The J gene is TRBJ2-7, the V gene TRBV9, with a possible D match to TRBD2 (6 bases). Germline assignment: CDR1 SGDLS and CDR2 YYNGEE. V was clipped by 4 bases and J by 5 bases, with 19 bases between them. The CDR3 is 15 amino acids. The CDR3 here is CASSPVEGSWNEQYF. CDR3 bases: TGTGCCAGCAGCCCCGTGGAGGGTTCGTGGAACGAGCAGTACTTC.

The chain recombines TRBV18 with TRBJ2-7; D is undetermined. CDR3 length: 14 residues. From germline, CDR1 is KGHSH and CDR2 LQKENI. V was cut by 2 bases and J by 2 bases, with 10 bases left in between. In DNA, the CDR3 is TGTGCCAGCTCACCAGGTAGCTGGGCCTACGAGCAGTACTTC. Translating gives CASSPGSWAYEQYF. Complete variable domain (other parts from reference TRBV18 and TRBJ2-7): NAGVMQNPRHLVRRRGQEARLRCSPMKGHSHVYWYRQLPEEGLKFMVYLQKENIIDESGMPKERFSAEFPKEGPSILRIQQVVRGDSAAYFCASSPGSWAYEQYFGPGTRLTVT.

The chain has TRBV6-5 and TRBJ1-2; the match to TRBD1 covers 7 bases. The length of the CDR3 is 14 residues. Looked up from germline, CDR1 is MNHEY and CDR2 is SVGAGI. The junction had 12 bases not matched to a gene; V was cut back by 6 bases and J by 8 bases. The CDR3 coding sequence is TGTGCCAGCAGCCGCATCGGACAGGCTGTCGGCTACACCTTC. Its protein product is CASSRIGQAVGYTF.

V and J are TRBV10-1 and TRBJ2-7, with D unresolved. CDR1 is WNHNN, CDR2 SYGVQD, per germline (reference sequence). This CDR3 contains 11 residues. V lost 4 bases and J lost 4, with 5 bases in between. The CDR3 is CASSAPYEQYF. Here the CDR3 DNA reads TGCGCCAGCAGTGCCCCTTACGAGCAGTACTTC.

V and J are TRBV5-1 and TRBJ2-1; weak D call: TRBD2 (5 bases). The CDR3 is made up of 14 amino acids. The V end lost 4 bases, the J end lost 2 bases, and 10 bases lay between the germline ends. Germline V gene data show CDR1 as SGHRS and CDR2 as YFSETQ. As DNA, the CDR3 is TGCGCCAGCAGCGTGACCGGGACCTACAATGAGCAGTTCTTC. Translating it yields CASSVTGTYNEQFF.

The chain recombines TRBV9 with TRBJ2-5; tentative D call: TRBD2 (6 bases). The germline V gene encodes CDR1 SGDLS and CDR2 YYNGEE. The V end lost 0 bases, the J end lost 2 bases, and 14 bases lay between the germline ends. The CDR3 runs 16 residues. The CDR3 sequence: CASSVEGGTGQETQYF. The CDR3, as DNA: TGTGCCAGCAGCGTAGAAGGCGGGACGGGACAAGAGACCCAGTACTTC.

J is TRBJ2-7 and V is TRBV6-2 or TRBV6-3, with 8 bases lining up with TRBD1. The germline V gene encodes CDR1 MNHEY and CDR2 SVGEGT. With 5 bases clipped from V and 2 bases from J, the junction kept 5 bases outside the gene matches. The CDR3 runs to 14 residues. The CDR3 coding sequence is TGTGCCAGCAGTACAGGGGGGATAGCCTACGAGCAGTACTTC. It codes for CASSTGGIAYEQYF.

This chain uses TRBV2 with TRBJ1-2; 9 nucleotides match TRBD1. The V and J ends lost 5 bases and 6 bases, in that order; junction bases with no gene match: 7. Germline V gene sequence: CDR1 SNHLY, CDR2 FYNNEI. The CDR3 is 14 residues long. The CDR3 loop reads CASSRSRTGDGYTF. The CDR3 DNA reads TGTGCCAGCAGTCGGTCTAGGACAGGGGATGGCTACACCTTC.